Listed below are T cell receptor beta chains from one sample, sequenced in a study of cytomegalovirus exposure and HLA in healthy donors. TCRdb keeps only in-frame clones here, not all; method: immunoSEQ multiplex PCR. The sample includes under 200,000 clones. Sequencing was carried out using PBMCs. Receptor source: a young man in good health and CMV-seronegative. Both conserved end residues are trimmed from each CDR3.

>13|TRBV7-2|TRBJ2-5
ASSVLGTLGETQY
>13|TRBV6-5|TRBJ2-7
ASSYRGGAYGEQY
>13|TRBV11-2|TRBJ2-1
ASSFRGLDYNEQF
>14|TRBV7-9|TRBJ2-5
ASSPPGGLGVETQY
>12|TRBV7-9|TRBJ1-2
ASSLTLGAPGYT
>9|TRBV7-2|TRBJ1-1
ASSLGVTKF
>14|TRBV19|TRBJ1-5
ASSIAVRQVNQPQH
>12|TRBV9|TRBJ2-7
ASSAGTTSYEQY
>13|TRBV9|TRBJ2-2
ASSVRGQRTGELF
>13|TRBV6-5|TRBJ1-3
ASSYRGRSGNTIY
>11|TRBV28|TRBJ1-2
ASSSSAIYGYT
>12|TRBV12-5|TRBJ1-1
ASGLRAGGTEAF
>11|TRBV5-6|TRBJ2-5
ASSSGTRETQY
>16|TRBV7-9|TRBJ2-1
ASSRIESGHGTYNEQF
>12|TRBV7-3|TRBJ2-1
ASSQPGLLNEQF
>13|TRBV5-1|TRBJ1-5
ASSPGTGFGQPQH
>12|TRBV15|TRBJ1-3
ATSLGQERNTIY
>12|TRBV18|TRBJ1-2
ASSREQGTYGYT
>11|TRBV29-1|TRBJ2-3
SVEEAGIDTQY
>12|TRBV11-2|TRBJ2-7
ASSLRRDTYEQY
>16|TRBV19|TRBJ2-7
ASSIAVAGLLSSYEQY
>13|TRBV14|TRBJ2-2
ASSRDRVYTGELF
>11|TRBV7-9|TRBJ1-4
ASSLSGNEKLF
>10|TRBV2|TRBJ2-5
ASRGEGETQY
>14|TRBV28|TRBJ2-7
ASSSGLKYPLYEQY
>13|TRBV29-1|TRBJ2-7
SVITTGTSSYEQY
>13|TRBV6-5|TRBJ2-7
ASSYRTGLPYEQY
>13|TRBV2|TRBJ1-5
ASTSDRGGNQPQH
>14|TRBV19|TRBJ1-2
ASRPRIVQGADGYT
>13|TRBV5-1|TRBJ2-3
ASSGGTGGTDTQY
>12|TRBV7-2|TRBJ1-1
ASSPGQGNTEAF
>13|TRBV29-1|TRBJ2-5
SVSLAGGVQETQY
>14|TRBV6-1|TRBJ2-1
ASSGTSGIAYNEQF
>12|TRBV5-4|TRBJ1-2
ASSPDRVVFGYT
>14|TRBV19|TRBJ1-4
ASSSRRQGNYEKLF
>12|TRBV19|TRBJ2-1
ASTSRRRDPEQF
>13|TRBV5-6|TRBJ1-6
ASSLSGTGHSPLH